The clone carrying this T cell receptor (beta chain) was counted between two and nine times. Its antigen is as yet unknown. The data derive from a study of response to subunit inactivated influenza vaccine. The V gene's germline CDR1 is MDHEN and CDR2 SYDVKM. The germline V and J ends were trimmed by 6 bases and 5 bases, with 19 bases remaining between them. The CDR3 extends over 15 amino acids. Study observations and caveats: Authors suggested seasonal influenza vaccinations each recruit few new T cells.

From the RT-PCR reads, TCRdb called clonotypes with MiXCR, one entry per CDR3 protein. The sample lists around 710,000 distinct CDR3 sequences; 11% to 15% were seen once. The sample consisted of PBMCs from blood, taken around two weeks before vaccination. The genes are TRBV28 and TRBJ1-1; D is uncertain. The receptor comes from a man aged 45-65 years who received an inactivated influenza vaccine. The chain's CDR3 is CASRDSAGYVTEAFF. The CDR3 DNA follows: TGTGCCAGCAGGGATAGCGCTGGATACGTGACTGAAGCTTTCTTT. Complete variable domain (other parts from reference TRBV28 and TRBJ1-1): DVKVTQSSRYLVKRTGEKVFLECVQDMDHENMFWYRQDPGLGLRLIYFSYDVKMKEKGDIPEGYSVSREKKERFSLILESASTNQTSMYLCASRDSAGYVTEAFFGQGTRLTVV.